Below, 27 T cell receptor beta chains from the same sample are listed, as sequenced in a study of cytomegalovirus exposure and HLA in healthy donors. Using immunoSEQ multiplex PCR, the repertoire was profiled, and TCRdb retains in-frame clones only, with some absent. This table holds fewer than 350,000 clones, roughly 90% found once. The specimen sequenced was PBMCs. All receptors derive from a woman younger than 30 in good health and CMV-seronegative.

The chain joins TRBV5-1 to TRBJ2-7; 7 nucleotides agree with TRBD2. The V gene's germline CDR1 is SGHRS and CDR2 YFSETQ. There are 15 residues in the CDR3. Trimming cost V 4 bases and J 3 bases; bases outside gene matches: 10. CDR3 in amino acids: CASSQGGGSYYEQYF. DNA for the CDR3: TGCGCCAGCAGCCAGGGCGGGGGTTCCTACTACGAGCAGTACTTC.

The chain carries TRBV27 and TRBJ2-7, with 12 bases aligning to TRBD2. Germline V gene data show CDR1 as MNHEY and CDR2 as SMNVEV (reference sequence). V lost 5 bases, J lost 3 bases, and 5 bases stayed unmatched. The CDR3 is 15 residues long. CDR3 DNA sequence: TGTGCCAGCAGTCCGGGACTAGCGGGCTACTACGAGCAGTACTTC. Its protein is CASSPGLAGYYEQYF.

J is TRBJ2-7 and V is TRBV6-5; weak D call: TRBD2 (5 bases). CDR3 length: 15 residues. Between the trimmed V and J ends, which lost 2 bases and 4 bases, there was a span of 15 bases. The germline CDR1 and CDR2 sequences are MNHEY and SVGAGI. The CDR3 bases are TGTGCCAGCAGTTACGCGCTCGGGGTGGGGTACGAGCAGTACTTC. Translation gives CASSYALGVGYEQYF.

V and J are TRBV15 and TRBJ2-2; TRBD2 aligns across 10 bases. J lost 5 bases, V lost 3 bases, and 9 bases had no gene match. CDR1 is LNHNV, CDR2 YYDKDF, per germline (reference sequence). This CDR3 has 17 amino acids. The chain's CDR3 is CATSRTISGGRTGELFF. Here the CDR3 DNA reads TGTGCCACCAGCAGGACAATTAGCGGGGGGAGAACCGGGGAGCTGTTTTTT.

This clone was counted once. J is TRBJ1-1 and V is TRBV5-5; no firm D call. The CDR3 is 11 amino acids. The germline V gene has CDR1 SGHKS and CDR2 YYEKEE (reference sequence). Trimming took 4 bases from V and 4 from J, leaving 5 bases between them. DNA of the CDR3: TGTGCCAGCAGCCCGAGCACTGAAGCTTTCTTT. Encoded protein: CASSPSTEAFF.

The CDR3 protein is CASRARAKSNTEAFF. CDR3 bases: TGTGCCAGCAGGGCCAGGGCAAAATCGAACACTGAAGCTTTCTTT. The J gene is TRBJ1-1, the V gene TRBV27, with D possibly being TRBD1 (5 bases). Germline lookup yields CDR1 MNHEY and CDR2 SMNVEV (reference sequence). The CDR3 consists of 15 residues. With 6 bases removed from V and 1 base from J, the gap between germline ends came to 15 bases.

V is TRBV5-1 and J is TRBJ2-1; 8 nucleotides agree with TRBD2. This CDR3 is 15 amino acids long. The J segment lost 7 bases and the V segment lost 5 bases, leaving 11 bases of the junction unmatched. CDR1 and CDR2 (germline): SGHRS, YFSETQ. The chain's CDR3 is CASSPRDLAGNEQFF. The CDR3 region has the DNA TGCGCCAGCAGTCCCCGGGACTTAGCGGGAAATGAGCAGTTCTTC.

The chain recombines TRBV7-8 with TRBJ2-1; D not certain. V was cut by 5 bases and J by 4 bases, with 18 bases left in between. Germline assignment: CDR1 SGHVS and CDR2 FQNEAQ. The CDR3 length is 16 residues. The CDR3 DNA follows: TGTGCCAGCAGCCGAATACTGACAACCCGATACAATGAGCAGTTCTTC. Protein product: CASSRILTTRYNEQFF.

The chain couples TRBV7-9 to TRBJ1-1; 9 nucleotides align to TRBD1. The CDR3 runs to 16 residues. After removal of 6 bases from V and 0 bases from J, the junction contained 8 bases not matched to a gene. The germline V gene has CDR1 SEHNR and CDR2 FQNEAQ (reference sequence). The CDR3 is CASSDGTGLLNTEAFF. CDR3 DNA sequence: TGTGCCAGCAGTGACGGGACAGGGCTGCTGAACACTGAAGCTTTCTTT.

This clone was recorded only once. The V and J genes are TRBV9 and TRBJ2-7, with 9 bases identical to TRBD1. Germline V gene lookup returns CDR1 SGDLS and CDR2 YYNGEE. J lost 6 bases, V lost 4 bases, and 8 bases had no gene match. This CDR3 has 14 amino acids. CDR3 nucleotides: TGTGCCAGCAGCACATGGACAGGGGAGGGCGAGCAGTACTTC. Its protein product is CASSTWTGEGEQYF.

The CDR3 DNA sequence: TGCGCCAGCAGCTTCAGTTCTGGGAGTAACACCGGGGAGCTGTTTTTT. Its protein product is CASSFSSGSNTGELFF. This chain links TRBV5-1 with TRBJ2-2, with D perhaps TRBD2 (5 bases). V lost 2 bases and J 2 bases, leaving 13 bases between the germline ends. Germline-derived CDR1 and CDR2 are SGHRS and YFSETQ. The length of the CDR3 is 16 residues. Combining the CDR3 with reference TRBV5-1 and TRBJ2-2 gives the whole variable domain KAGVTQTPRYLIKTRGQQVTLSCSPISGHRSVSWYQQTPGQGLQFLFEYFSETQRNKGNFPGRFSGRQFSNSRSEMNVSTLELGDSALYLCASSFSSGSNTGELFFGEGSRLTVL.

V is TRBV19 and J is TRBJ2-2, with TRBD2 matching over 9 bases. Germline V gene sequence: CDR1 LNHDA, CDR2 SQIVND (reference sequence). The V and J ends lost 6 bases and 7 bases, in that order; junction bases with no gene match: 12. The CDR3 consists of 16 residues. CDR3 sequence reads: CASRGLAQSVVGELFF. In DNA form, the CDR3 reads TGTGCCAGTAGGGGACTAGCCCAATCCGTTGTCGGGGAGCTGTTTTTT.

This chain joins TRBV28 and TRBJ1-4; 7 bases are shared with TRBD1. CDR3 length: 12 residues. V shed 6 bases and J 8 bases; nucleotides not matched to a gene: 3. The germline V gene has CDR1 MDHEN and CDR2 SYDVKM. CDR3 loop: CASRQGREKLFF. The DNA of the CDR3 is TGTGCCAGCAGACAGGGGAGAGAAAAACTGTTTTTT.

The chain uses TRBV13 and TRBJ1-1; 7 bases line up with TRBD1. Germline loops: CDR1 PRHDT, CDR2 FYEKMQ (reference sequence). Losses at the gene ends were 5 bases for V and 3 bases for J; bases not matched to a gene: 6. CDR3 size: 14 residues. CDR3 sequence reads: CASSRKGTDTEAFF. DNA of the CDR3: TGTGCCAGCAGCCGGAAAGGGACAGACACTGAAGCTTTCTTT.

This sequence joins TRBV15 and TRBJ2-7, with 12 bases that match TRBD2. CDR1 and CDR2 from the germline V gene are LNHNV and YYDKDF (reference sequence). J lost 8 bases, V lost 4 bases, and 12 bases had no gene match. The length of the CDR3 is 16 residues. This CDR3 reads CATSISLRTSGEKQYF. In DNA form, the CDR3 reads TGTGCCACCAGCATCTCCCTCCGGACTAGCGGGGAAAAGCAGTACTTC.

The chain employs TRBV28 and TRBJ2-7, with D possibly being TRBD1 (6 bases). The CDR3 totals 14 residues. Germline-derived CDR1 and CDR2 are MDHEN and SYDVKM. Between the trimmed V and J ends, which lost 5 bases and 2 bases, there was a span of 13 bases. The CDR3 DNA sequence: TGTGCCAGCAGTGGACGTGCAGGGGCCTACGAGCAGTACTTC. It specifies CASSGRAGAYEQYF.

The rearrangement uses TRBV6-5 and TRBJ1-2; D is unresolved. There are 12 residues in the CDR3. Germline V lookup: CDR1 MNHEY, CDR2 SVGAGI. V lost 0 bases to trimming and J lost 5 bases, with 4 bases between them. CDR3 loop: CASSYSGYGYTF. The DNA for the CDR3 is TGTGCCAGCAGTTACTCCGGGTATGGCTACACCTTC.

The chain couples TRBV28 to TRBJ2-7, with 7 positions matching TRBD1. J lost 3 bases, V lost 6 bases, and 2 bases had no gene match. This CDR3 spans 12 amino acids. The germline CDR1 and CDR2 sequences are MDHEN and SYDVKM. DNA of the CDR3: TGTGCCAGCAGAGGGGGCCTCTACGAGCAGTACTTC. Protein: CASRGGLYEQYF.

The chain joins TRBV7-6 to TRBJ2-6, with 7 positions matching TRBD1. The CDR3 consists of 19 residues. Germline CDR1 reads SGHVS; CDR2 reads FNYEAQ. The J segment lost 2 bases and the V segment lost 1 base, leaving 11 bases of the junction unmatched. CDR3 DNA: TGTGCCAGCAGCTTAGGGAATAAACAGGGGCTGGCTGGGGCCAACGTCCTGACTTTC. It is translated as CASSLGNKQGLAGANVLTF.

The chain joins TRBV30 to TRBJ2-7; 8 bases agree with TRBD2. Germline assignment: CDR1 GTSNPN and CDR2 SVGIG (reference sequence). Losses at the gene ends were 1 base for V and 6 bases for J; bases not matched to a gene: 5. The CDR3 is 13 residues long. CDR3: CAWSGLAGREQYF. CDR3 DNA sequence: TGTGCCTGGAGTGGTTTAGCGGGACGCGAGCAGTACTTC. The whole variable domain, remainder taken from reference TRBV30 and TRBJ2-7, is SQTIHQWPATLVQPVGSPLSLECTVEGTSNPNLYWYRQAAGRGLQLLFYSVGIGQISSEVPQNLSASRPQDRQFILSSKKLLLSDSGFYLCAWSGLAGREQYFGPGTRLTVT.

The J gene is TRBJ2-7, the V gene TRBV11-2, with 7 bases lining up with TRBD2. The CDR3 covers 16 residues. V trimming: 1 base; J trimming: 3 bases; junction bases outside the gene matches: 9. Looked up from germline, CDR1 is SGHAT and CDR2 is FQNNGV. Written as DNA, the CDR3 is TGTGCCAGCAGCTTAGCTGGGCGGGAGTCTGGCTACGAGCAGTACTTC. This translates into CASSLAGRESGYEQYF.

The rearrangement uses TRBV29-1 and TRBJ2-1; TRBD1 aligns across 7 bases. V trimming: 4 bases; J trimming: 7 bases; junction bases outside the gene matches: 10. CDR3 length: 14 residues. Germline V CDR1 and CDR2: SQVTM, ANQGSEA. DNA of the CDR3: TGCAGCGTTGGACTACTGTACAGGGGAAATGAGCAGTTCTTC. It specifies CSVGLLYRGNEQFF.

V and J are TRBV29-1 and TRBJ1-2, with D perhaps matching TRBD1 (6 bases). CDR1 SQVTM and CDR2 ANQGSEA come from the germline V gene. The CDR3 spans 13 residues. The V end was cut by 3 bases, the J end by 4 bases, with 12 bases between. The CDR3 DNA follows: TGCAGCGTTGAGAAGGGGGACGGCTATGGCTACACCTTC. Its translation is CSVEKGDGYGYTF. The entire variable domain, with the rest obtained from reference TRBV29-1 and TRBJ1-2, is as follows: SAVISQKPSRDICQRGTSLTIQCQVDSQVTMMFWYRQQPGQSLTLIATANQGSEATYESGFVIDKFPISRPNLTFSTLTVSNMSPEDSSIYLCSVEKGDGYGYTFGSGTRLTVV.

The chain employs TRBV7-6 and TRBJ2-2, with D possibly matching TRBD2 (5 bases). CDR1 SGHVS and CDR2 FNYEAQ come from the germline V gene. V was cut by 2 bases and J by 0 bases, with 13 bases left in between. This CDR3 spans 17 amino acids. The CDR3 coding sequence is TGTGCCAGCAGCTTACCGGGGTTCGTTACGAACACCGGGGAGCTGTTTTTT. This gives the protein CASSLPGFVTNTGELFF.

The chain couples TRBV2 to TRBJ2-3; TRBD2 agrees at 10 bases. Germline lookup yields CDR1 SNHLY and CDR2 FYNNEI. The J segment lost 8 bases and the V segment lost 7 bases, leaving 15 bases of the junction unmatched. There are 16 residues in the CDR3. CDR3 sequence reads: CASKSSGRALGGTQYF. The DNA of the CDR3 is TGTGCCAGCAAATCAAGCGGGAGGGCCTTGGGAGGTACGCAGTATTTT.

The gene calls are TRBV18 and TRBJ1-1; 12 positions match TRBD1. The CDR3 has 19 residues. Germline V CDR1 and CDR2: KGHSH, LQKENI. V lost 4 bases and J lost 0; bases outside the gene matches: 12. The CDR3 nucleotides read TGTGCCAGCTCACTCTCCGGGACAGGGGGCGACCTTATGAACACTGAAGCTTTCTTT. The encoded protein is CASSLSGTGGDLMNTEAFF.

The V call is TRBV10-3, the J call TRBJ2-7; TRBD2 agrees at 11 bases. The CDR3 has 15 amino acids. V shed 4 bases, J shed 6 bases, and the junction held 8 bases outside the gene matches. CDR1 is ENHRY and CDR2 is SYGVKD in the germline V gene. CDR3 in amino acids: CAISGTSGRSTEQYF. CDR3 coding DNA: TGTGCCATCAGTGGGACTAGCGGGCGGTCCACCGAGCAGTACTTC.